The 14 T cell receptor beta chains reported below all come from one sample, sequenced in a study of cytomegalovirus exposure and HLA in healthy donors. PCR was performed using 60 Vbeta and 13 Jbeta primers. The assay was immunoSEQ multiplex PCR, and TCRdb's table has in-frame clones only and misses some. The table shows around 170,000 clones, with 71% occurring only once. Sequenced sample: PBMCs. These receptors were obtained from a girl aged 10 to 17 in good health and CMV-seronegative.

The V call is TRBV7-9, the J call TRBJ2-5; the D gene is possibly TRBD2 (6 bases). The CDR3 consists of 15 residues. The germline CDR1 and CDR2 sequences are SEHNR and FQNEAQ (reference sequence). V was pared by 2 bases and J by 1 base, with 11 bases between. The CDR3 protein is CASSLIGGSQETQYF. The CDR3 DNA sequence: TGTGCCAGCAGCTTAATCGGGGGTTCCCAAGAGACCCAGTACTTC. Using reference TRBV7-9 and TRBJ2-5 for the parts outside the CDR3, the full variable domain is DTGVSQNPRHKITKRGQNVTFRCDPISEHNRLYWYRQTLGQGPEFLTYFQNEAQLEKSRLLSDRFSAERPKGSFSTLEIQRTEQGDSAMYLCASSLIGGSQETQYFGPGTRLLVL.

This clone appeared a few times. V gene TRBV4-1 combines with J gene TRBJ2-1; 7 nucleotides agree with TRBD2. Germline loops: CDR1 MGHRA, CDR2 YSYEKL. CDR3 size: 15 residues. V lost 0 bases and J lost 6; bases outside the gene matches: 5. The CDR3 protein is CASSQDRASGNEQFF. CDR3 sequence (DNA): TGCGCCAGCAGCCAAGATAGGGCTAGCGGCAATGAGCAGTTCTTC.

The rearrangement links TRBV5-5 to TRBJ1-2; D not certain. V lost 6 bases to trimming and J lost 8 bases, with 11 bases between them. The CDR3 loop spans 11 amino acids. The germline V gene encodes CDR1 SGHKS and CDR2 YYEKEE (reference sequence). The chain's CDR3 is CASNFERGYTF. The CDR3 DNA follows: TGTGCCAGCAACTTCGAGAGAGGCTACACCTTC. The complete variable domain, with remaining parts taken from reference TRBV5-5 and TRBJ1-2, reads DAGVTQSPTHLIKTRGQQVTLRCSPISGHKSVSWYQQVLGQGPQFIFQYYEKEERGRGNFPDRFSARQFPNYSSELNVNALLLGDSALYLCASNFERGYTFGSGTRLTVV.

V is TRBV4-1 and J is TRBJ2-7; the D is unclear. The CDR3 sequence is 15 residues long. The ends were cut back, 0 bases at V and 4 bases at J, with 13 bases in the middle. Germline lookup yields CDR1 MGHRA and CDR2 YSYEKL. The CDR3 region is CASSQDQANQYEQYF. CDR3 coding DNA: TGCGCCAGCAGCCAAGACCAGGCAAACCAGTACGAGCAGTACTTC.

The CDR3 nucleotides read TGTGCCAGCAGCGTAGGGGACAGGTACTACGAGCAGTACTTC. It specifies CASSVGDRYYEQYF. V usage is TRBV9 and J usage is TRBJ2-7; 8 bases are shared with TRBD1. With 0 bases clipped from V and 3 bases from J, the junction kept 2 bases outside the gene matches. The CDR3 covers 14 residues. Germline V gives CDR1 SGDLS, CDR2 YYNGEE.

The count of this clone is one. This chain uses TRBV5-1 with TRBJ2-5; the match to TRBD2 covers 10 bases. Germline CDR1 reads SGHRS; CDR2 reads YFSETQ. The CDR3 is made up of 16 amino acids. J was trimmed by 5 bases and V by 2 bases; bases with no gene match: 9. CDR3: CASSLGTSAGGETQYF. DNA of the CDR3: TGCGCCAGCAGCTTAGGGACTAGCGCTGGGGGGGAGACCCAGTACTTC.

CDR3 bases: TGTGCCAGCGTGTACAGGGAAAGCACCGGGGAGCTGTTTTTT. Translating gives CASVYRESTGELFF. The V and J genes are TRBV2 and TRBJ2-2; D may be TRBD1 (6 bases). Trimming removed 8 bases from V and 4 bases from J, with 14 bases in between. This CDR3 has 14 residues. In germline, CDR1 is SNHLY, CDR2 FYNNEI. Variable domain in full (rest from reference TRBV2 and TRBJ2-2): EPEVTQTPSHQVTQMGQEVILRCVPISNHLYFYWYRQILGQKVEFLVSFYNNEISEKSEIFDDQFSVERPDGSNFTLKIRSTKLEDSAMYFCASVYRESTGELFFGEGSRLTVL.

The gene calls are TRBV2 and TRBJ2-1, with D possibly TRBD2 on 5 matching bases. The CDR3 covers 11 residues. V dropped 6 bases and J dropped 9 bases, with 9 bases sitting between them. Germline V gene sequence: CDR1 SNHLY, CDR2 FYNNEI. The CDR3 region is CASREGAEQFF. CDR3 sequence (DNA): TGTGCCAGCAGAGAGGGAGCTGAGCAGTTCTTC.

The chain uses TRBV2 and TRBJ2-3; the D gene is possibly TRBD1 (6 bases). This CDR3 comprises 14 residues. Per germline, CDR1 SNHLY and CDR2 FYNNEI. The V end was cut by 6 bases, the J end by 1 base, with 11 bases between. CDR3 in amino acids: CASSHRAGTDTQYF. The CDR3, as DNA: TGTGCCAGCAGCCACAGGGCGGGCACAGATACGCAGTATTTT.

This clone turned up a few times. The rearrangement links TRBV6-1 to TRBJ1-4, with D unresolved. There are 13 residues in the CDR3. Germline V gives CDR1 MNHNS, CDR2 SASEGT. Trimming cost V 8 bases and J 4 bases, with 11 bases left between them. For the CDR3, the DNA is TGTGCCAGCTTATTACAGATTAATGAAAAACTGTTTTTT. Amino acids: CASLLQINEKLFF.

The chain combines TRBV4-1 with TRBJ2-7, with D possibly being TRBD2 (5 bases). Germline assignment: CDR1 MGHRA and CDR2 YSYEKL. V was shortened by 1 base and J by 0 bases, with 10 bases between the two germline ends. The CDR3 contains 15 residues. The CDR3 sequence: CASSQVGESSYEQYF. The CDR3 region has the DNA TGCGCCAGCAGCCAAGTCGGGGAAAGCTCCTACGAGCAGTACTTC.

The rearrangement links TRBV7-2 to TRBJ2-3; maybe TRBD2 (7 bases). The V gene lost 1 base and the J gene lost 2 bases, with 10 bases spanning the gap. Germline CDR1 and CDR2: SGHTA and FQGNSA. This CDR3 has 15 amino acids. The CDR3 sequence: CASSLDRGATDTQYF. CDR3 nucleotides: TGTGCCAGCAGCTTAGATCGGGGGGCCACAGATACGCAGTATTTT.

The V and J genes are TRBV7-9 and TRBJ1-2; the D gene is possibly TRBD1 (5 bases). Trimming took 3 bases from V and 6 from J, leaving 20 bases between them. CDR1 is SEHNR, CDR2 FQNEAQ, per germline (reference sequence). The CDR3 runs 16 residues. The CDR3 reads CASSFSSVPGPHGYTF. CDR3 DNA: TGTGCCAGCAGCTTCTCATCCGTCCCAGGGCCCCATGGCTACACCTTC.

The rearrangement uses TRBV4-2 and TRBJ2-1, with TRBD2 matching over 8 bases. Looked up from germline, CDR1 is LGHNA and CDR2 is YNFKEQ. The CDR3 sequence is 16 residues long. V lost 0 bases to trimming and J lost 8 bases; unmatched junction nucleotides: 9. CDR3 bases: TGTGCCAGCAGCCAAGAGTCGGTTAGCGGGGTGTATGAGCAGTTCTTC. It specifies CASSQESVSGVYEQFF.